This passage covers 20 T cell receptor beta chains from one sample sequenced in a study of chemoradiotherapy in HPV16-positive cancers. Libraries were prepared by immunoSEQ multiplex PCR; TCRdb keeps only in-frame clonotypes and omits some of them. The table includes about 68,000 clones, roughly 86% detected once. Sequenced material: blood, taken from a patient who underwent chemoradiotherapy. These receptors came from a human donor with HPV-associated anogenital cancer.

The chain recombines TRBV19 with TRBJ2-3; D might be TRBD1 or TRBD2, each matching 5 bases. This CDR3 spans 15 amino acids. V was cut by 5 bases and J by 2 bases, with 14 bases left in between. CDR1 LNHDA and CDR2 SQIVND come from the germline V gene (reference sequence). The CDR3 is CASSRSGSDTDTQYF. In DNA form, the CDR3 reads TGTGCCAGTAGTCGGTCAGGGAGTGACACAGATACGCAGTATTTT.

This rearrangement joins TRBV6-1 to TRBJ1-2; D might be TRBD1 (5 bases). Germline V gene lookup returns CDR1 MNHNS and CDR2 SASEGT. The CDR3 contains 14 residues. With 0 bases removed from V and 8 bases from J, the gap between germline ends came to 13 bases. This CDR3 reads CASSEATGARGYTF. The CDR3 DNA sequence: TGTGCCAGCAGTGAAGCGACCGGGGCACGCGGCTACACCTTC.

CDR3 nucleotides: TGTGCCAGCAGTTTATATCACGGGACAGCCGCTAACTATGGCTACACCTTC. It is translated as CASSLYHGTAANYGYTF. This chain joins TRBV28 and TRBJ1-2; 7 bases align to TRBD1. V dropped 1 base and J dropped 0; count of bases not matched to a gene: 8. Germline V gives CDR1 MDHEN, CDR2 SYDVKM. The CDR3 has 17 residues.

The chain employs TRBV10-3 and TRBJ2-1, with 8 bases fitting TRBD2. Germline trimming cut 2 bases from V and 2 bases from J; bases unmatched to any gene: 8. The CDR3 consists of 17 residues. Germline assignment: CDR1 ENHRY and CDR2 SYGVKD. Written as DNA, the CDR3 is TGTGCCATCAGTGAGAATGAGGCGGGGGGCCCCTACAATGAGCAGTTCTTC. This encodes CAISENEAGGPYNEQFF.

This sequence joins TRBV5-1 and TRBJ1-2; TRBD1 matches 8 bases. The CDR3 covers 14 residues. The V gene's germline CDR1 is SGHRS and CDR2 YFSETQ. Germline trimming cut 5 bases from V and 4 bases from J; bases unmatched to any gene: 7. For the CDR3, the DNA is TGCGCCAGCAGACAGACAGGGGAGAGCTATGGCTACACCTTC. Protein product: CASRQTGESYGYTF. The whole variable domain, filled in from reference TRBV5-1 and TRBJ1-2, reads KAGVTQTPRYLIKTRGQQVTLSCSPISGHRSVSWYQQTPGQGLQFLFEYFSETQRNKGNFPGRFSGRQFSNSRSEMNVSTLELGDSALYLCASRQTGESYGYTFGSGTRLTVV.

The CDR3 loop reads CASSLDINYGYTF. CDR3 DNA: TGTGCCAGCAGCCTCGACATTAACTATGGCTACACCTTC. V and J are TRBV6-6 and TRBJ1-2; D not certain. The CDR3 runs 13 residues. V was cut by 6 bases and J by 1 base, with 9 bases left in between. Germline V lookup: CDR1 MNHNY, CDR2 SVGAGI (reference sequence).

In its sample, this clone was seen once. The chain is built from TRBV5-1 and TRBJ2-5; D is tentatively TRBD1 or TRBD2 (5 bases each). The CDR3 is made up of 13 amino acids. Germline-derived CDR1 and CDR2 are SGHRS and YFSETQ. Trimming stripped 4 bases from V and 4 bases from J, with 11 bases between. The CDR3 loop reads CASSPSGRETQYF. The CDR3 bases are TGCGCCAGCAGCCCCTCAGGGAGAGAGACCCAGTACTTC.

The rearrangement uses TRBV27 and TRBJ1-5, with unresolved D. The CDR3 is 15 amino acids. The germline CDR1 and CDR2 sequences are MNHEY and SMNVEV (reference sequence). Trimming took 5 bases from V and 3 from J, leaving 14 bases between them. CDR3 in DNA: TGTGCCAGCAGTACCTTGGATTTGTACAATCAGCCCCAGCATTTT. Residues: CASSTLDLYNQPQHF.

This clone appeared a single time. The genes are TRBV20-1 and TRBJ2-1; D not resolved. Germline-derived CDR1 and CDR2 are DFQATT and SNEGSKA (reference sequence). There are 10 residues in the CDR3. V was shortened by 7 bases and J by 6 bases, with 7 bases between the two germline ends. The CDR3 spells CSGTINEQFF. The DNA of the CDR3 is TGCAGTGGAACAATCAATGAGCAGTTCTTC.

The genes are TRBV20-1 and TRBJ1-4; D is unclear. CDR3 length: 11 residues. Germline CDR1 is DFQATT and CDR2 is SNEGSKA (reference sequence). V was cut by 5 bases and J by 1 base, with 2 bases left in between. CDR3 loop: CSAETNEKLFF. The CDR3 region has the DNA TGCAGTGCTGAAACTAATGAAAAACTGTTTTTT.

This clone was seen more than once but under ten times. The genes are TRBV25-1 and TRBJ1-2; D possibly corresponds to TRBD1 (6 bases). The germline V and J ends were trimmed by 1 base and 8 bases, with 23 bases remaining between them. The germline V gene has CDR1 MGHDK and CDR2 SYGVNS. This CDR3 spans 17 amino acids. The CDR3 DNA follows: TGTGCCAGCAGTGAATCTGGTATGACGGGCAGGCAGGGGGGCTACACCTTC. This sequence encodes CASSESGMTGRQGGYTF.

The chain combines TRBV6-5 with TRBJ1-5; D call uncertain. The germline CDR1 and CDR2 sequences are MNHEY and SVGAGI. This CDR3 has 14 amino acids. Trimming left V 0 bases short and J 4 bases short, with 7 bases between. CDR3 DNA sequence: TGTGCCAGCAGTTACTCCTCGGGGAATCAGCCCCAGCATTTT. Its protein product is CASSYSSGNQPQHF.

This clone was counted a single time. The CDR3 nucleotides are TGTGCCTGGAACGAACAGGGCTACGAGCAGTACTTC. This gives the protein CAWNEQGYEQYF. The chain employs TRBV30 and TRBJ2-7; tentative D call: TRBD1 (6 bases). Germline CDR1 reads GTSNPN; CDR2 reads SVGIG (reference sequence). This CDR3 has 12 residues. The V end lost 4 bases, the J end lost 3 bases, and 10 bases lay between the germline ends.

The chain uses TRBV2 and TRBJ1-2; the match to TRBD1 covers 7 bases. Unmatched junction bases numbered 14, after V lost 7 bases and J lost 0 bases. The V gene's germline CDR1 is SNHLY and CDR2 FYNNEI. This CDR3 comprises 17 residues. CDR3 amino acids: CASTSRPPGQPNYGYTF. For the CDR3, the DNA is TGTGCCAGCACCTCGAGGCCCCCGGGACAGCCTAACTATGGCTACACCTTC.

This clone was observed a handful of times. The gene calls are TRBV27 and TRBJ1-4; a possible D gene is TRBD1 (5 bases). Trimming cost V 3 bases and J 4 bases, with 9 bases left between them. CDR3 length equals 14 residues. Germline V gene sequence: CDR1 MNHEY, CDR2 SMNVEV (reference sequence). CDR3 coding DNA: TGTGCCAGCAGTTTGTGGGGGGGTAATGAAAAACTGTTTTTT. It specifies CASSLWGGNEKLFF. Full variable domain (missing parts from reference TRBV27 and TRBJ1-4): EAQVTQNPRYLITVTGKKLTVTCSQNMNHEYMSWYRQDPGLGLRQIYYSMNVEVTDKGDVPEGYKVSRKEKRNFPLILESPSPNQTSLYFCASSLWGGNEKLFFGSGTQLSVL.

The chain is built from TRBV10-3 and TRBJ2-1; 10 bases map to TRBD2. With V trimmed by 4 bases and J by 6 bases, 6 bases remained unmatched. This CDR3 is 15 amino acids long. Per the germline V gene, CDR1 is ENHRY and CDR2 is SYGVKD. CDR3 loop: CAISAGTSDINEQFF. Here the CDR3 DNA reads TGTGCCATCAGTGCCGGGACTAGCGACATCAATGAGCAGTTCTTC.

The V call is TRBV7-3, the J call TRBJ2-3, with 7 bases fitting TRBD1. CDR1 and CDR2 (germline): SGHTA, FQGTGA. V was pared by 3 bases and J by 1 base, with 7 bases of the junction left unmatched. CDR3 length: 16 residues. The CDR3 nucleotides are TGTGCCAGCAGCTTGTGGGGGCAGGGGGGCACAGATACGCAGTATTTT. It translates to CASSLWGQGGTDTQYF.

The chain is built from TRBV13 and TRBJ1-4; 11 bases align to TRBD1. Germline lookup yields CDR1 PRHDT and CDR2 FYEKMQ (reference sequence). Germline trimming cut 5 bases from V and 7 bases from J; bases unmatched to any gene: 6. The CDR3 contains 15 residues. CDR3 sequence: CASSRGTGGVEKLFF. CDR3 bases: TGTGCCAGCAGCAGGGGGACAGGGGGGGTTGAAAAACTGTTTTTT.

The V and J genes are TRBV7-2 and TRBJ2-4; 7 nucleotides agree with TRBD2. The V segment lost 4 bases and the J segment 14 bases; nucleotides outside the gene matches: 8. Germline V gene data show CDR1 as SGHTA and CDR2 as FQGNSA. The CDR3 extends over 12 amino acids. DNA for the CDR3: TGTGCCAGCAGCTCAACGGGGGGTAAGGAGTACTTC. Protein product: CASSSTGGKEYF.

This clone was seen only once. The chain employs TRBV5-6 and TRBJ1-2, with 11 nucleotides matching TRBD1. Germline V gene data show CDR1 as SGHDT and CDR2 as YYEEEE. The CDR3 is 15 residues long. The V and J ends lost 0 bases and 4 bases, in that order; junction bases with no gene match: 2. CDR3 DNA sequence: TGTGCCAGCAGCTTGGGGACAGGGGGCTCCTATGGCTACACCTTC. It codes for CASSLGTGGSYGYTF. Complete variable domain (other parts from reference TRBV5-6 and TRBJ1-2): DAGVTQSPTHLIKTRGQQVTLRCSPKSGHDTVSWYQQALGQGPQFIFQYYEEEERQRGNFPDRFSGHQFPNYSSELNVNALLLGDSALYLCASSLGTGGSYGYTFGSGTRLTVV.